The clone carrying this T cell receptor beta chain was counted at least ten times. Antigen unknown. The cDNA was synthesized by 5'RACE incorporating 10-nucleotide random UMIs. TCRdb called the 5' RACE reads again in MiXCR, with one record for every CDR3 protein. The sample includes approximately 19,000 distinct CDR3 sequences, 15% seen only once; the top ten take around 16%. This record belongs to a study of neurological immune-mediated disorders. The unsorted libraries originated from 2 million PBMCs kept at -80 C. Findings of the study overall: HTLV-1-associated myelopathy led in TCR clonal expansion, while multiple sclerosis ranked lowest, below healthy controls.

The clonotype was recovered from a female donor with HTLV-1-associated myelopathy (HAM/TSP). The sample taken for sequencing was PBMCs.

The CDR3 bases are TGCAGTGCTAGAGTGTTGGTTGGCTACAATGAGCAGTTCTTC. It encodes CSARVLVGYNEQFF. The chain is built from TRBV20-1 and TRBJ2-1; no firm D call. The CDR3 spans 14 residues. Deletions cut 1 base from V and 3 bases from J, with 10 bases between. Germline CDR1 DFQATT, CDR2 SNEGSKA (reference sequence).